Sequencing of this T cell receptor (beta chain) was carried out in a study of control samples from healthy donors and cancer patients. Clones were sequenced by immunoSEQ multiplex PCR, and TCRdb holds only the in-frame ones, with some missing. This table has around 110,000 clones, 88% appearing once. Germline V lookup: CDR1 SGDLS, CDR2 YYNGEE. Trimming cost V 0 bases and J 9 bases; bases outside gene matches: 6. The CDR3 is 14 amino acids. The genes are TRBV9 and TRBJ2-5; 9 nucleotides agree with TRBD2. Sequencing input: blood. This clonotype originated in a woman in her 70s in good health. CDR3 in amino acids: CASSVASGVSPQYF. CDR3 sequence (DNA): TGTGCCAGCAGCGTAGCTAGCGGGGTTTCGCCCCAGTACTTC.